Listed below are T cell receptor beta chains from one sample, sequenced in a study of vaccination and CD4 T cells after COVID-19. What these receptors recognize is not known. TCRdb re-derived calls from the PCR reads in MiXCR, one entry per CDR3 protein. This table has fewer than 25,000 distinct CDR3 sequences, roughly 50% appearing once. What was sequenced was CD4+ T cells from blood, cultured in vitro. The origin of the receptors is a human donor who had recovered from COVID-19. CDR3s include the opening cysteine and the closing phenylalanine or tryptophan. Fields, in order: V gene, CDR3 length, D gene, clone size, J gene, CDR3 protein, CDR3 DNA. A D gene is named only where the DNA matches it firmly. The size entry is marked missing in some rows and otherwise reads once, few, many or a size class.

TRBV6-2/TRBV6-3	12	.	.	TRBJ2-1	CGEAGVNNEQFF	TGTGGGGAGGCCGGGGTTAACAATGAGCAGTTCTTC
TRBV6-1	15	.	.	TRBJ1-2	CASSEIDELNYGYTF	TGTGCCAGCAGTGAAATAGACGAGCTTAACTATGGCTACACCTTC
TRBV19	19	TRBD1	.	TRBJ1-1	CASSSRPGTGGNANTEAFF	TGTGCCAGTAGTAGCAGACCCGGGACAGGGGGAAATGCGAACACTGAAGCTTTCTTT
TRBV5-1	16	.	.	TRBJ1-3	CASSFTVSATGNTIYF	TGCGCCAGCAGCTTCACGGTTTCGGCAACTGGAAACACCATATATTTT
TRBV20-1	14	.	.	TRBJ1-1	CSANRNDRNTEAFF	TGCAGTGCTAATCGAAACGACAGGAACACTGAAGCTTTCTTT
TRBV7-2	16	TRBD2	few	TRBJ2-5	CASSLGGGRWQETQYF	TGTGCCAGCAGCTTAGGAGGCGGGAGGTGGCAAGAGACCCAGTACTTC
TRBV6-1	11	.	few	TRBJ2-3	CASSQGNTQYF	TGTGCCAGCAGCCAGGGAAATACGCAGTATTTT
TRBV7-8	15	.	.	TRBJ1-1	CASGGTTGTGTEAFF	TGTGCCAGCGGGGGGACTACAGGGACGGGCACTGAAGCTTTCTTT
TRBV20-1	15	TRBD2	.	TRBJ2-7	CSARDIASGRAEQYF	TGCAGTGCTAGAGATATAGCTAGCGGGAGGGCAGAGCAGTACTTC
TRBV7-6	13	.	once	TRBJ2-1	CASSLELNNEQFF	TGTGCTAGCAGCTTAGAACTCAACAATGAGCAGTTCTTC
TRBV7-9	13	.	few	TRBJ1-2	CASSAAVSYGYTF	TGTGCCAGCAGTGCGGCAGTATCCTATGGCTACACCTTC
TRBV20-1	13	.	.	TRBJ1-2	CSPQQGTNYGYTF	TGCAGTCCCCAACAGGGAACTAACTATGGCTACACCTTC
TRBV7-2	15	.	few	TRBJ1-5	CASSGGVGFHQPQHF	TGTGCCAGCAGCGGGGGGGTGGGGTTCCATCAGCCCCAGCATTTT
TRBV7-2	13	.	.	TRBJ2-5	CASSYDREETQYF	TGTGCCAGCAGCTACGACAGAGAAGAGACCCAGTACTTC
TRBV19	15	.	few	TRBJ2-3	CASSIAVGLGDTQYF	TGTGCCAGTAGTATTGCTGTCGGCCTGGGAGATACGCAGTATTTT
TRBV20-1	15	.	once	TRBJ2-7	CSARDLWRSSYEQYF	TGCAGTGCTAGAGATCTATGGAGGTCTTCCTACGAGCAGTACTTC
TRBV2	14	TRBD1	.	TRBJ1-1	CASRERQGREEAFF	TGTGCCAGCAGGGAAAGACAGGGAAGGGAGGAGGCTTTCTTT
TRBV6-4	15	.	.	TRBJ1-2	CASSDSPAINYGYTF	TGTGCCAGCAGTGACAGTCCAGCTATTAACTATGGCTACACCTTC
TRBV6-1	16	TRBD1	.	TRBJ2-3	CASRNPGTGGADTQYF	TGTGCCAGCAGAAATCCCGGGACAGGGGGGGCAGATACGCAGTATTTT
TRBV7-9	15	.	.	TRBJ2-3	CASSLVRLGTDTQYF	TGTGCCAGCAGCTTAGTGCGGCTAGGCACAGATACGCAGTATTTT
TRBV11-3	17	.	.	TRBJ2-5	CASSLDRARQAGETQYF	TGTGCCAGCAGCTTAGATCGGGCAAGGCAGGCAGGAGAGACCCAGTACTTC
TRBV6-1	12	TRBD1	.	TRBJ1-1	CASSRQGSEAFF	TGTGCCAGCAGCAGACAGGGATCTGAAGCTTTCTTT
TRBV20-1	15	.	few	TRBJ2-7	CSARNPHLQGHEQYF	TGCAGTGCTAGAAACCCTCACCTTCAGGGGCACGAGCAGTACTTC
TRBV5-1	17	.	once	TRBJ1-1	CASSLIGSGRDGTEAFF	TGCGCCAGCAGTCTAATTGGATCGGGGCGTGATGGCACTGAAGCTTTCTTT
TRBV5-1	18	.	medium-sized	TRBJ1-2	CASSWSVLGRTAGRGYTF	TGCGCCAGCAGCTGGTCCGTCTTGGGGAGGACAGCGGGACGGGGCTACACCTTC
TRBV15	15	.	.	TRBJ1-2	CATSRGELANYGYTF	TGTGCCACCAGCAGAGGAGAGTTAGCTAACTATGGCTACACCTTC
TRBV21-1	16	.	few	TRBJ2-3	CASTRGGERSTDTQYF	TGTGCCAGCACCAGGGGGGGGGAGAGGAGCACAGATACGCAGTATTTT
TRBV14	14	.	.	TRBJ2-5	CASSQPGLEETQYF	TGTGCCAGCAGCCAGCCAGGGCTGGAAGAGACCCAGTACTTC
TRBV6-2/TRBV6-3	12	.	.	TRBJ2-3	CASSLGTDTQYF	TGTGCCAGCAGTCTGGGCACAGATACGCAGTATTTT
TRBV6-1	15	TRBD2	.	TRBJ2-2	CASIGGGANTGELFF	TGTGCCAGCATAGGTGGGGGGGCGAACACCGGGGAGCTGTTTTTT
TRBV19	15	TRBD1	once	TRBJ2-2	CASYAGTGLTGELFF	TGTGCCAGTTATGCCGGGACAGGGCTGACCGGGGAGCTGTTTTTT
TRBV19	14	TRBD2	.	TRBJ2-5	CASKPGLAGETQYF	TGTGCCAGTAAACCTGGACTAGCGGGAGAGACCCAGTACTTC
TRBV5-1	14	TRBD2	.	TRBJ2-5	CASSFAGGQETQYF	TGCGCCAGCAGCTTCGCGGGAGGACAAGAGACCCAGTACTTC
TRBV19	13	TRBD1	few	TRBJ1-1	CASSIEGAGEAFF	TGTGCCAGTAGTATCGAGGGGGCAGGTGAAGCTTTCTTT
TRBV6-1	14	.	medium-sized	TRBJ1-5	CASSPSTSNQPQHF	TGTGCCAGCAGTCCCAGCACTAGCAATCAGCCCCAGCATTTT
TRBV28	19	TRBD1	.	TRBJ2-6	CASRPRTGGSLGGANVLTF	TGTGCCAGCAGACCTAGGACAGGGGGCAGTTTGGGTGGGGCCAACGTCCTGACTTTC
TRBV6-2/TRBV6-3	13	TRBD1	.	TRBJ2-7	CASSWDRVGEQYF	TGTGCCAGCAGTTGGGACAGGGTGGGCGAGCAGTACTTC
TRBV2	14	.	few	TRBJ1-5	CASTRGRENQPQHF	TGTGCCAGTACCCGTGGCAGGGAGAATCAGCCCCAGCATTTT
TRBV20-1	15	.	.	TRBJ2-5	CSAGNPKSDKETQYF	TGCAGTGCGGGTAACCCCAAGTCCGATAAAGAGACCCAGTACTTC
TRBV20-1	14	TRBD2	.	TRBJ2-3	CSAHLREGRDTQYF	TGCAGTGCCCATTTGCGGGAGGGTCGAGATACGCAGTATTTT
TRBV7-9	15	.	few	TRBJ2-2	CASSDAGHNTGELFF	TGTGCCAGCAGCGATGCGGGACATAACACCGGGGAGCTGTTTTTT
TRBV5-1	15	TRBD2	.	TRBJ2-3	CASRIVGGQADTQYF	TGCGCCAGCAGAATAGTGGGAGGGCAGGCAGATACGCAGTATTTT
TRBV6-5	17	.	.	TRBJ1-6	CASSYSGQRGSNSPLHF	TGTGCCAGCAGTTACTCTGGTCAGAGAGGATCAAATTCACCCCTCCACTTT
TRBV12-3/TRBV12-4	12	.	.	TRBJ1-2	CASSLKRYGYTF	TGTGCCAGCAGTTTAAAGCGCTATGGCTACACCTTC
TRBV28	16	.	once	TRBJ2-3	CASRFRAKTLTDTQYF	TGTGCCAGCAGGTTCAGGGCCAAGACCCTCACAGATACGCAGTATTTT
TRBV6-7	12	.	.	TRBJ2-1	CASQGRANEQFF	TGTGCCAGTCAGGGCAGGGCCAATGAGCAGTTCTTC
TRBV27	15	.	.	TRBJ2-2	CASRRTGTYTGELFF	TGTGCCAGCAGACGTACAGGGACATACACCGGGGAGCTGTTTTTT
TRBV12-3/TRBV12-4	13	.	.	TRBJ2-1	CASSLGRPGGQFF	TGTGCCAGCAGTTTAGGAAGGCCCGGAGGGCAGTTCTTC
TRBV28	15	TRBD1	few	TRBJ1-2	CASSLTGQSNYGYTF	TGTGCCAGCAGTTTGACGGGACAGTCTAACTATGGCTACACCTTC